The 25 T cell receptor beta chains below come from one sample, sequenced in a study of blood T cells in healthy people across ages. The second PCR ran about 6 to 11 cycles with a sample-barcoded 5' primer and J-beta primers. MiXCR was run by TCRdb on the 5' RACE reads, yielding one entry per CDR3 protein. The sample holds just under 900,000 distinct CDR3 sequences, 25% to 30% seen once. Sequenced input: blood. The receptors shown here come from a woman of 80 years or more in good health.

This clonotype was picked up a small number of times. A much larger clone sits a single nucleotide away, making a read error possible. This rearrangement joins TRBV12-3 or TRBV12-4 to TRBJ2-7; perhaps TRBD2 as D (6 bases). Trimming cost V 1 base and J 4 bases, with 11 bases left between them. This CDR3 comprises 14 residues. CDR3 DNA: TGTGCCAGCAGTTTAGGGAACGGGGGTTACGAGCAGTACTTC. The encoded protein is CASSLGNGGYEQYF.

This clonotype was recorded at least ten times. For the CDR3, the DNA is TGTGCCAGCAGCGCTGTTGGGAGGGGGCATCTTACCAAAAACATTCAGTACTTC. Translation: CASSAVGRGHLTKNIQYF. J is TRBJ2-4 and V is TRBV12-3 or TRBV12-4; the D gene could be TRBD1 or TRBD2 (7 bases each). V shed 6 bases and J shed 2 bases, with 23 bases lying between them. This CDR3 region has 18 residues.

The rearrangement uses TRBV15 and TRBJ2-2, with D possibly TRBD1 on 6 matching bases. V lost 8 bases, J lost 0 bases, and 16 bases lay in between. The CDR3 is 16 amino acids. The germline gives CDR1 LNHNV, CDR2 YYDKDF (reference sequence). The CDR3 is CATPAVRGTNTGELFF. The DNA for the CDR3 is TGTGCCACCCCCGCGGTCAGGGGAACGAACACCGGGGAGCTGTTTTTT.

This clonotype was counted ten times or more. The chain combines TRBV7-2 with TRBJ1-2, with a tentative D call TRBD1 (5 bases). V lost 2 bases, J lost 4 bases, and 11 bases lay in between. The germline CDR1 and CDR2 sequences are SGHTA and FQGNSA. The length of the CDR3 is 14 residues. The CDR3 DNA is TGTGCCAGCAGCTTAAAGGCAGGGCCCTATGGCTACACCTTC. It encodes CASSLKAGPYGYTF.

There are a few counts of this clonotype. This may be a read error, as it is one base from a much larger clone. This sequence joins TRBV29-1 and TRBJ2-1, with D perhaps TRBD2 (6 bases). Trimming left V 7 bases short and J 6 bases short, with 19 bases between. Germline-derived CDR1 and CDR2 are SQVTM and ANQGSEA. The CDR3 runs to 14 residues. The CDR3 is CSAIRDWGSNEQFF. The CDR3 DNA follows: TGCAGCGCCATCCGGGACTGGGGGAGCAATGAGCAGTTCTTC.

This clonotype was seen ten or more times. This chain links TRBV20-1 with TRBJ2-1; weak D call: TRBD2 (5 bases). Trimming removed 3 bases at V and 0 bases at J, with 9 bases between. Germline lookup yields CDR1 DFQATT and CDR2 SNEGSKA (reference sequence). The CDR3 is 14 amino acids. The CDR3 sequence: CSARAGNSYNEQFF. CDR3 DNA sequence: TGCAGTGCTAGGGCCGGGAACTCCTACAATGAGCAGTTCTTC.

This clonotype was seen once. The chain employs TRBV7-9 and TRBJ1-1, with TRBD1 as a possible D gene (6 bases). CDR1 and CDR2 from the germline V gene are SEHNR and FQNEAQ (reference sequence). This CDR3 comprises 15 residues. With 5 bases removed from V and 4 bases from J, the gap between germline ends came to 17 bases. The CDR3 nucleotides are TGTGCCAGCAGCCTAGAGTGGGACAAATCCACTGAAGCTTTCTTT. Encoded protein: CASSLEWDKSTEAFF.

CDR3 residues: CASRGTNNQPQHF. CDR3 sequence (DNA): TGTGCCAGCAGGGGGACGAATAATCAGCCCCAGCATTTT. The V and J genes are TRBV6-2 or TRBV6-3 and TRBJ1-5; TRBD1 might be the D (5 bases). The length of the CDR3 is 13 residues. V lost 6 bases and J lost 4, with 10 bases in between. Looked up from germline, CDR1 is MNHEY and CDR2 is SVGEGT.

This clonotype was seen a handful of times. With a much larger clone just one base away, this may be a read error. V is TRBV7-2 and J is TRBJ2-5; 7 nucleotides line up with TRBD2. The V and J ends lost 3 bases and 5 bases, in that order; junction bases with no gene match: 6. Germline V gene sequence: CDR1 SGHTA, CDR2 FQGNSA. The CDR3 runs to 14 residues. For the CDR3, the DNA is TGTGCCAGCAGCTTTTGGGACTACGGCGAGACCCAGTACTTC. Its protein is CASSFWDYGETQYF. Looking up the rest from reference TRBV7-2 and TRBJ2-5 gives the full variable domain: GAGVSQSPSNKVTEKGKDVELRCDPISGHTALYWYRQSLGQGLEFLIYFQGNSAPDKSGLPSDRFSAERTGGSVSTLTIQRTQQEDSAVYLCASSFWDYGETQYFGPGTRLLVL.

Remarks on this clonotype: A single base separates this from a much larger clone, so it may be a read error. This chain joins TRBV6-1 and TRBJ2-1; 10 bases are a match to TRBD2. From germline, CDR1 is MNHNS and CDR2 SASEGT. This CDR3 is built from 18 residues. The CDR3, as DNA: TGTGCCTGCAGTCCCGGGGAGCGGGGGGGCTTCCCCTACAATGAGCAGTTCTTC. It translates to CACSPGERGGFPYNEQFF.

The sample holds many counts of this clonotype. Here the CDR3 reads CASSLDAGGNEQFF. CDR3 bases: TGCGCCAGCAGCTTGGATGCGGGAGGCAATGAGCAGTTCTTC. The chain couples TRBV5-1 to TRBJ2-1, with TRBD2 matching over 8 bases. Germline V gene sequence: CDR1 SGHRS, CDR2 YFSETQ. CDR3 length: 14 residues. The J segment lost 6 bases and the V segment lost 0 bases, leaving 2 bases of the junction unmatched.

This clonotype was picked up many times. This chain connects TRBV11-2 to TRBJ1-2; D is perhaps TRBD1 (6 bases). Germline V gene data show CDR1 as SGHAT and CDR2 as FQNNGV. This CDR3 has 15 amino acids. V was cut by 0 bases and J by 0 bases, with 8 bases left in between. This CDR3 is CASSLEGAANYGYTF. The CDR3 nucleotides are TGTGCCAGCAGCTTAGAGGGGGCAGCTAACTATGGCTACACCTTC. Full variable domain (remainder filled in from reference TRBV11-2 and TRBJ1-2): EAGVAQSPRYKIIEKRQSVAFWCNPISGHATLYWYQQILGQGPKLLIQFQNNGVVDDSQLPKDRFSAERLKGVDSTLKIQPAKLEDSAVYLCASSLEGAANYGYTFGSGTRLTVV.

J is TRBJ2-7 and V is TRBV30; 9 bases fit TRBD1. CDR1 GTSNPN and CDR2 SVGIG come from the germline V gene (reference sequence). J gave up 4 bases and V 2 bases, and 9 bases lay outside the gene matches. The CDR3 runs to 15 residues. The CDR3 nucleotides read TGTGCCTGGAGTATTTTGGGACAGGGAAGTTACGAGCAGTACTTC. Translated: CAWSILGQGSYEQYF.

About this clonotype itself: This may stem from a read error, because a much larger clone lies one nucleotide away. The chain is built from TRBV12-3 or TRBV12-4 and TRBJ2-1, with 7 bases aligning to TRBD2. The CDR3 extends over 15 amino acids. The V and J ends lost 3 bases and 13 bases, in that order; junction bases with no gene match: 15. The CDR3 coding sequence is TGTGCCAGCAGTTTGCGCGGGGAGGGATTTGAGACCCAGTTCTTC. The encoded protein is CASSLRGEGFETQFF.

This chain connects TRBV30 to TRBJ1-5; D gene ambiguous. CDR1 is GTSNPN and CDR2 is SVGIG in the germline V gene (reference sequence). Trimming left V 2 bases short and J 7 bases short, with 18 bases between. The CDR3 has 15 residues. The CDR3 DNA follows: TGTGCCTGGAGTCCCCGGGGAGGGCGAGAGCAGCCCCAGCATTTT. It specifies CAWSPRGGREQPQHF.

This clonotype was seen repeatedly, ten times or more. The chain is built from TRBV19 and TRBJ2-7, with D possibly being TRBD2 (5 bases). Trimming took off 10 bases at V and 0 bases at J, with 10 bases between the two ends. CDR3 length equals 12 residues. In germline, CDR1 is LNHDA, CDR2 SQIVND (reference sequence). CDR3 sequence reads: CATSGISYEQYF. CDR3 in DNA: TGTGCCACGTCGGGGATCTCCTACGAGCAGTACTTC. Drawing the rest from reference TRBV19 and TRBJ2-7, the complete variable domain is DGGITQSPKYLFRKEGQNVTLSCEQNLNHDAMYWYRQDPGQGLRLIYYSQIVNDFQKGDIAEGYSVSREKKESFPLTVTSAQKNPTAFYLCATSGISYEQYFGPGTRLTVT.

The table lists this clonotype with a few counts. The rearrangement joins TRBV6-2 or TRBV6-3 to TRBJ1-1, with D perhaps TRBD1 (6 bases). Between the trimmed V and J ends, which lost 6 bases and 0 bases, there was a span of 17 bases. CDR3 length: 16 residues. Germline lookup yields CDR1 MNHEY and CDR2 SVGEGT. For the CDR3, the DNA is TGTGCCAGCAGGAACGCAGGGGTCAATATGAACACTGAAGCTTTCTTT. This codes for CASRNAGVNMNTEAFF.

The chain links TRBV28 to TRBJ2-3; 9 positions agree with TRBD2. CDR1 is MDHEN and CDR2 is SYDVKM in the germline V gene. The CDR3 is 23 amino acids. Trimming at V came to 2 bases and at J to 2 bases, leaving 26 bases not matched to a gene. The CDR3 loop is CASSLTTNWAASGEAVITDTQYF. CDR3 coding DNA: TGTGCCAGCAGTTTAACCACAAACTGGGCGGCTAGCGGGGAAGCAGTGATCACAGATACGCAGTATTTT. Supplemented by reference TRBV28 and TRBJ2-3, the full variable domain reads DVKVTQSSRYLVKRTGEKVFLECVQDMDHENMFWYRQDPGLGLRLIYFSYDVKMKEKGDIPEGYSVSREKKERFSLILESASTNQTSMYLCASSLTTNWAASGEAVITDTQYFGPGTRLTVL.

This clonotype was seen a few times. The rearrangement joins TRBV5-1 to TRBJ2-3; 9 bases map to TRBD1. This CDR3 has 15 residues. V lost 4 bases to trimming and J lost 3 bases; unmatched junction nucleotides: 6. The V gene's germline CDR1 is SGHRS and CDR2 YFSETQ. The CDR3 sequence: CASSVGTGRTDTQYF. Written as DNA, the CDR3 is TGCGCCAGCAGCGTCGGGACAGGGAGAACAGATACGCAGTATTTT.

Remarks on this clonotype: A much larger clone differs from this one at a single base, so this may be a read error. CDR3 nucleotide sequence: TGTGCCAGCAGCTGGGGATTACCGACAGGTGGGAAAGGCACAGATACGCAGTATTTT. Translation gives CASSWGLPTGGKGTDTQYF. V gene TRBV5-5 combines with J gene TRBJ2-3; perhaps TRBD1 as D (6 bases). Germline values: CDR1 SGHKS, CDR2 YYEKEE (reference sequence). CDR3 length: 19 residues. The V end was cut by 3 bases, the J end by 1 base, with 24 bases between.

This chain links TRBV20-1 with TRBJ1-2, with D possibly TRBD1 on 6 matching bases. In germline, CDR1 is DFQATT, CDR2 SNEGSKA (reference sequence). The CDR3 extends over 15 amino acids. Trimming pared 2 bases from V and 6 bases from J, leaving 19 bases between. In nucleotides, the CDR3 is TGCAGTGCTAGACAACAGGGTGAGGTCGCCCATGGCTACACCTTC. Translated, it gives CSARQQGEVAHGYTF.

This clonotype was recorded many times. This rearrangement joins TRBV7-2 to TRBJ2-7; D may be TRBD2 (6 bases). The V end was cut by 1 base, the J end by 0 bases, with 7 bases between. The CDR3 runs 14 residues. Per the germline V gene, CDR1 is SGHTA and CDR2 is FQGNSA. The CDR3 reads CASSLVGSSYEQYF. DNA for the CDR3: TGTGCCAGCAGCTTAGTCGGGAGCTCCTACGAGCAGTACTTC.

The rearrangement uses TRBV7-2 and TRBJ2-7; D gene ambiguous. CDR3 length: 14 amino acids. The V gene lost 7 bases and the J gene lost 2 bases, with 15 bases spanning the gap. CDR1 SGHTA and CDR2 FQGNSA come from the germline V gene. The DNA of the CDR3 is TGTGCCAGCACCCCAGAGGCCTTAACCTACGAGCAGTACTTC. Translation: CASTPEALTYEQYF.

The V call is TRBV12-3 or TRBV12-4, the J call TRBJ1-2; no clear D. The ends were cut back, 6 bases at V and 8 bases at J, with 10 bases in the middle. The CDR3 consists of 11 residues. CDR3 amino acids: CASSTSGGYTF. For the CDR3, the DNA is TGTGCCAGCAGCACATCGGGGGGCTACACCTTC.

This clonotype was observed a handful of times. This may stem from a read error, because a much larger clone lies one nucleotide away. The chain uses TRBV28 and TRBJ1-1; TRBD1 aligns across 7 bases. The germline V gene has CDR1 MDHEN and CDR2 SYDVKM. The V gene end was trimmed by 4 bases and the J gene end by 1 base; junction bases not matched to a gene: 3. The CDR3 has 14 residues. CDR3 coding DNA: TGTGCCAGCAGTTCGGGACAGCGGAACACTGAAGCTTTCTTT. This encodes CASSSGQRNTEAFF.